This is a list of T cell receptor beta chains from one sample in a study of blood T cell repertoires in COVID-19. Measured with immunoSEQ multiplex PCR; TCRdb has only the in-frame clones, and not every one. Here the sample spans roughly 240,000 clones, approximately 85% being singletons. Sequenced material: PBMCs or T cells enriched from blood (not recorded which). These receptors were taken from a woman aged 50 to 60 with acute COVID-19. Each CDR3 is given with its conserved first and last residue. Each record gives: D gene, J gene, clone size, V gene, CDR3 length, CDR3 protein, CDR3 DNA. D genes are given only for firm matches. Some rows have no size entry. The others give once, few or many, or a class for an expanded clone.

TRBD1,TRBJ1-6,.,TRBV5-1,15,CASSLTTGVDSPLHF,TGCGCCAGCAGCTTGACGACAGGGGTGGATTCACCCCTCCACTTT
TRBD1,TRBJ1-1,once,TRBV30,14,CAWSAGTANTEAFF,TGTGCCTGGAGCGCTGGGACAGCTAACACTGAAGCTTTCTTT
.,TRBJ1-2,.,TRBV6-5,16,CASSYSTGRGRYGYTF,TGTGCCAGCAGTTACTCGACGGGCAGGGGCCGCTATGGCTACACCTTC
TRBD1,TRBJ2-7,.,TRBV4-3,15,CASSPGQGIRYEQYF,TGCGCCAGCAGCCCAGGACAGGGGATAAGGTACGAGCAGTACTTC
TRBD1,TRBJ1-1,.,TRBV4-2,20,CASSQETPGGSGGLNTEAFF,TGTGCCAGCAGCCAAGAAACGCCAGGGGGGTCCGGAGGCTTGAACACTGAAGCTTTCTTT
TRBD1,TRBJ2-7,few,TRBV18,15,CASSPGTGHTYEQYF,TGTGCCAGCTCACCAGGGACAGGTCATACCTACGAGCAGTACTTC
.,TRBJ1-1,.,TRBV7-2,16,CASSLAEQGGGTEAFF,TGTGCCAGCAGCTTAGCGGAGCAGGGAGGAGGGACTGAAGCTTTCTTT
.,TRBJ1-1,.,TRBV19,13,CASKQDWNTEAFF,TGTGCCAGTAAACAAGACTGGAACACTGAAGCTTTCTTT
.,TRBJ1-4,.,TRBV6-2/TRBV6-3,14,CASSYRPGNEKLFF,TGTGCCAGCAGTTACCGGCCGGGTAATGAAAAACTGTTTTTT
TRBD1,TRBJ1-4,.,TRBV27,15,CASSPMGQGSEKLFF,TGTGCCAGCAGTCCCATGGGACAGGGAAGTGAAAAACTGTTTTTT
.,TRBJ1-2,.,TRBV2,12,CASSEPDYGYTF,TGTGCCAGCAGTGAACCAGATTATGGCTACACCTTC
.,TRBJ2-2,.,TRBV7-9,15,CASTLEATVHGELFF,TGTGCCAGCACCCTGGAGGCCACTGTACACGGGGAGCTGTTTTTT
.,TRBJ2-7,.,TRBV20-1,15,CSASGGPLGSYEQYF,TGCAGTGCTAGTGGGGGGCCCCTAGGGTCCTACGAGCAGTACTTC
.,TRBJ1-3,.,TRBV2,15,CASGREGFSGNTIYF,TGTGCCAGCGGCCGGGAGGGATTCTCTGGAAACACCATATATTTT
.,TRBJ1-2,.,TRBV7-8,14,CASSPWGQNYGYTF,TGTGCCAGCAGCCCCTGGGGGCAGAACTATGGCTACACCTTC
.,TRBJ1-6,few,TRBV7-3,13,CASSPGLNSPLHF,TGTGCCAGCAGCCCGGGACTGAATTCACCCCTCCACTTT
TRBD1,TRBJ1-1,once,TRBV9,14,CASSPGQGNTEAFF,TGTGCCAGCAGCCCGGGACAGGGGAACACTGAAGCTTTCTTT
.,TRBJ1-5,.,TRBV20-1,13,CSASKGGNQPQHF,TGCAGTGCTAGTAAAGGGGGCAATCAGCCCCAGCATTTT
.,TRBJ1-2,.,TRBV7-2,14,CASSLAQQVYGYTF,TGTGCCAGCAGCTTAGCGCAACAGGTTTATGGCTACACCTTC
TRBD1,TRBJ1-5,.,TRBV7-8,15,CASSLFGQAGWPQHF,TGTGCCAGCAGCCTTTTTGGACAGGCGGGATGGCCCCAGCATTTT
.,TRBJ1-2,.,TRBV10-2,15,CASSQWSEATYGYTF,TGCGCCAGCAGCCAGTGGTCAGAGGCAACCTATGGCTACACCTTC
.,TRBJ1-1,.,TRBV6-5,12,CAGRGRNTEAFF,TGTGCGGGGAGGGGAAGGAACACTGAAGCTTTCTTT
TRBD1,TRBJ1-1,.,TRBV24-1,15,CATSDSRTGGTEAFF,TGTGCCACCAGTGATTCCCGGACAGGCGGCACTGAAGCTTTCTTT
TRBD1,TRBJ1-1,.,TRBV7-2,18,CASSYPWTGAGLNTEAFF,TGTGCCAGCAGCTACCCCTGGACAGGGGCAGGGTTGAACACTGAAGCTTTCTTT
TRBD2,TRBJ2-1,.,TRBV11-3,18,CASSLGSLAGALPHEQFF,TGTGCCAGCAGCTTAGGGAGCCTAGCGGGGGCCCTTCCCCATGAGCAGTTCTTC
TRBD2,TRBJ2-1,.,TRBV3-1/TRBV3-2,15,CASSPSGGALDEQFF,TGTGCCAGCAGCCCTAGCGGGGGGGCATTGGATGAGCAGTTCTTC
TRBD2,TRBJ2-5,.,TRBV7-2,15,CASSFWTSGQETQYF,TGTGCCAGCAGCTTCTGGACTAGCGGCCAAGAGACCCAGTACTTC
.,TRBJ2-4,.,TRBV6-5,14,CASSYTRSGAIQYF,TGTGCCAGCAGTTACACCCGCAGTGGGGCCATTCAGTACTTC
.,TRBJ1-4,.,TRBV19,13,CASSETGGEKLFF,TGTGCCAGTAGTGAGACAGGTGGAGAAAAACTGTTTTTT
.,TRBJ2-7,.,TRBV3-1/TRBV3-2,17,CASSQDRRGALSYEQYF,TGTGCCAGCAGCCAAGATCGGAGGGGAGCCCTCTCCTACGAGCAGTACTTC
TRBD1,TRBJ1-5,.,TRBV6-2/TRBV6-3,17,CASSYPGTGISNQPQHF,TGTGCCAGCAGTTACCCCGGGACAGGGATTAGCAATCAGCCCCAGCATTTT
TRBD2,TRBJ2-2,.,TRBV3-1/TRBV3-2,15,CASSRRGGNTGELFF,TGTGCCAGCAGCCGCCGCGGGGGGAACACCGGGGAGCTGTTTTTT
.,TRBJ2-5,.,TRBV5-1,15,CASRVDSPVTETQYF,TGCGCCAGCAGAGTTGACTCCCCTGTTACAGAGACCCAGTACTTC
TRBD1,TRBJ2-3,.,TRBV25-1,15,CASSGGTGETDTQYF,TGTGCCAGCAGTGGGGGGACAGGGGAAACAGATACGCAGTATTTT
.,TRBJ2-2,.,TRBV7-2,15,CASRETPIRGGELFF,TGTGCCAGCAGAGAAACCCCTATCAGGGGCGGGGAGCTGTTTTTT
TRBD1,TRBJ2-7,once,TRBV7-6,13,CASSPDRSHEQYF,TGTGCCAGCAGCCCGGACAGGTCCCACGAGCAGTACTTC
TRBD2,TRBJ2-7,.,TRBV6-5,14,CASSSSGGTYEQYF,TGTGCCAGCAGTTCTAGCGGGGGTACCTACGAGCAGTACTTC
.,TRBJ1-2,.,TRBV5-6,15,CASSLLRGEGYGYTF,TGTGCCAGCAGTCTCCTTCGGGGGGAGGGCTATGGCTACACCTTC
.,TRBJ2-4,.,TRBV11-1,15,CASSQNRASKNIQYF,TGTGCCAGCAGCCAAAACAGGGCTTCCAAAAACATTCAGTACTTC
TRBD2,TRBJ2-3,.,TRBV9,15,CASSATSGGAGTQYF,TGTGCCAGCAGCGCCACTAGCGGGGGGGCCGGCACGCAGTATTTT
.,TRBJ1-3,.,TRBV30,16,CAWRQGLRGFGNTIYF,TGTGCCTGGAGGCAGGGCCTGCGGGGGTTTGGAAACACCATATATTTT
.,TRBJ1-1,few,TRBV4-1,15,CASRTSTGREGEAFF,TGCGCCAGCCGCACATCGACAGGCCGAGAGGGTGAAGCTTTCTTT